These 20 T cell receptor beta chains came from one sample sequenced in a study of human CD4 T cells and Enterobacteriaceae. Sorting took every CD4+ cell except CD45RA+CCR7+CD95- naive cells, reaching over 95% purity. TCRdb keeps only in-frame clones here, not all; method: immunoSEQ multiplex PCR. Of about 27,000 clones in the sample, about four fifths were seen once. Sequenced: memory CD4+ T cells from blood. The receptors originated from a human donor in good health.

This clone was picked up a small number of times. This chain connects TRBV7-3 to TRBJ2-3; possible D gene TRBD2, 6 bases. Trimming stripped 5 bases from V and 4 bases from J, with 13 bases between. CDR3 size: 14 residues. Per the germline V gene, CDR1 is SGHTA and CDR2 is FQGTGA. Here the CDR3 reads CASSPSGPSDTQYF. CDR3 coding DNA: TGTGCCAGCAGCCCCAGCGGGCCCTCAGATACGCAGTATTTT.

The J gene is TRBJ2-3, the V gene TRBV7-2; TRBD2 is a possible D gene (5 bases). Germline CDR1 SGHTA, CDR2 FQGNSA. The CDR3 extends over 15 amino acids. Trimming stripped 5 bases from V and 0 bases from J, with 12 bases between. This chain's CDR3 is CASSLDYLSTDTQYF. For the CDR3, the DNA is TGTGCCAGCAGCCTCGACTACCTTAGCACAGATACGCAGTATTTT.

This sequence joins TRBV5-1 and TRBJ1-2; D unresolved. The CDR3 is made up of 12 amino acids. Germline CDR1 is SGHRS and CDR2 is YFSETQ. V lost 4 bases and J 8 bases, leaving 12 bases between the germline ends. CDR3 in amino acids: CASSLDPGGYTF. CDR3 DNA: TGCGCCAGCAGCCTCGACCCCGGAGGCTACACCTTC.

This clone was recorded once. The rearrangement joins TRBV5-4 to TRBJ1-2; 7 bases agree with TRBD1. Trimming removed 5 bases from V and 7 bases from J; junction bases left unmatched: 5. CDR3 size: 12 residues. Germline lookup yields CDR1 SGHNT and CDR2 YYREEE (reference sequence). The CDR3 loop is CASRGQYGGYTF. The DNA for the CDR3 is TGTGCCAGCAGGGGACAGTACGGTGGCTACACCTTC. The whole variable domain, filled in from reference TRBV5-4 and TRBJ1-2, reads ETGVTQSPTHLIKTRGQQVTLRCSSQSGHNTVSWYQQALGQGPQFIFQYYREEENGRGNFPPRFSGLQFPNYSSELNVNALELDDSALYLCASRGQYGGYTFGSGTRLTVV.

The chain joins TRBV7-9 to TRBJ1-2; unclear D gene. The CDR3 contains 13 residues. V gave up 6 bases and J gave up 0 bases, with 8 bases separating them. Germline-derived CDR1 and CDR2 are SEHNR and FQNEAQ (reference sequence). CDR3 sequence reads: CASSIPTNYGYTF. The DNA for the CDR3 is TGTGCCAGCAGTATCCCAACTAACTATGGCTACACCTTC.

DNA for the CDR3: TGTGCCAGCAGCAGGGACAGGGCGGATGAAAAACTGTTTTTT. It encodes CASSRDRADEKLFF. The chain has TRBV6-1 and TRBJ1-4; TRBD1 matches 9 bases. The germline V gene encodes CDR1 MNHNS and CDR2 SASEGT. Trimming cost V 6 bases and J 6 bases; bases outside gene matches: 5. CDR3 length: 14 amino acids.

V gene TRBV6-5 combines with J gene TRBJ2-4, with D hard to call. The ends were cut back, 6 bases at V and 7 bases at J, with 16 bases in the middle. The CDR3 runs to 14 residues. Germline loops: CDR1 MNHEY, CDR2 SVGAGI. DNA for the CDR3: TGTGCCAGCAGAGGGTCGTCATTCCTGAACATTCAGTACTTC. It codes for CASRGSSFLNIQYF.

This chain links TRBV11-1 with TRBJ1-1; unclear D gene. Per the germline V gene, CDR1 is SGHAT and CDR2 is FQDESV (reference sequence). Trimming took 1 base from V and 0 from J, leaving 9 bases between them. The CDR3 length is 15 residues. CDR3 DNA: TGTGCCAGCAGCTTAGGAAGGATTATGAACACTGAAGCTTTCTTT. The encoded protein is CASSLGRIMNTEAFF.

This clone was seen once. The chain recombines TRBV19 with TRBJ2-2; 8 nucleotides agree with TRBD2. Germline CDR1 is LNHDA and CDR2 is SQIVND (reference sequence). CDR3 length equals 16 residues. V lost 5 bases and J lost 4; bases outside the gene matches: 9. The CDR3 nucleotides are TGTGCCAGTAGTCGTAGAGCGGGAGAGGGCACCGGGGAGCTGTTTTTT. Residues: CASSRRAGEGTGELFF.

This chain links TRBV6-1 with TRBJ2-1; maybe TRBD1 (6 bases). V lost 6 bases to trimming and J lost 1 base, with 13 bases between them. The CDR3 extends over 15 amino acids. In germline, CDR1 is MNHNS, CDR2 SASEGT. The CDR3 nucleotides read TGTGCCAGCAGGCCCGGACAGATTTCCTACAATGAGCAGTTCTTC. It yields the protein CASRPGQISYNEQFF.

The CDR3 loop reads CASSPGLPRDNEQFF. CDR3 nucleotide sequence: TGTGCCAGCAGCCCAGGACTCCCTCGGGACAATGAGCAGTTCTTC. The chain has TRBV7-9 and TRBJ2-1, with D possibly matching TRBD2 (5 bases). There are 15 residues in the CDR3. V dropped 5 bases and J dropped 5 bases, with 16 bases sitting between them. The germline V gene has CDR1 SEHNR and CDR2 FQNEAQ (reference sequence).

V is TRBV19 and J is TRBJ2-1, with 12 bases identical to TRBD2. This CDR3 is 20 amino acids long. The junction had 17 bases not matched to a gene; V was cut back by 1 base and J by 7 bases. In germline, CDR1 is LNHDA, CDR2 SQIVND (reference sequence). The CDR3 region has the DNA TGTGCCAGTAGTATAGCCGGAGGAGCTAGCGGGAGGGGGCGGCGAAATGAGCAGTTCTTC. Protein: CASSIAGGASGRGRRNEQFF.

CDR3 in DNA: TGCGCCAGCAGACCTACTAGCGTGGGGGCCGGGGAGCTGTTTTTT. This sequence encodes CASRPTSVGAGELFF. The chain combines TRBV5-1 with TRBJ2-2; TRBD2 matches 7 bases. Germline CDR1 reads SGHRS; CDR2 reads YFSETQ. The junction had 10 bases not matched to a gene; V was cut back by 5 bases and J by 6 bases. The length of the CDR3 is 15 residues.

The chain combines TRBV28 with TRBJ1-5; perhaps TRBD1 as D (6 bases). The CDR3 length is 16 residues. Germline V gene lookup returns CDR1 MDHEN and CDR2 SYDVKM. V dropped 5 bases and J dropped 0 bases, with 14 bases sitting between them. In nucleotides, the CDR3 is TGTGCCAGCAGTGATAATCAGGGGTATAGCAATCAGCCCCAGCATTTT. As protein: CASSDNQGYSNQPQHF.

This clone has only one observation. The CDR3 DNA follows: TGTGCCAGCAGCTCCTCAGGGTACATTGGCACCGGGGAGCTGTTTTTT. Protein: CASSSSGYIGTGELFF. The chain has TRBV11-3 and TRBJ2-2; perhaps TRBD1 as D (5 bases). Germline CDR1 reads SGHNT; CDR2 reads YENEEA. This CDR3 region has 16 residues. The V gene lost 4 bases and the J gene lost 4 bases, with 16 bases spanning the gap. Using reference TRBV11-3 and TRBJ2-2 for the parts outside the CDR3, the full variable domain is EAGVVQSPRYKIIEKKQPVAFWCNPISGHNTLYWYLQNLGQGPELLIRYENEEAVDDSQLPKDRFSAERLKGVDSTLKIQPAELGDSAVYLCASSSSGYIGTGELFFGEGSRLTVL.

This rearrangement joins TRBV6-1 to TRBJ1-5; 7 nucleotides agree with TRBD1. Germline V CDR1 and CDR2: MNHNS, SASEGT. V dropped 5 bases and J dropped 4; count of bases not matched to a gene: 5. The CDR3 loop spans 14 amino acids. The chain's CDR3 is CASSQTGLNQPQHF. CDR3 DNA: TGTGCCAGCAGTCAGACAGGGCTAAATCAGCCCCAGCATTTT.

The rearrangement links TRBV5-4 to TRBJ2-1; 11 nucleotides line up with TRBD2. This CDR3 has 17 residues. V lost 3 bases and J lost 1; bases outside the gene matches: 6. The germline V gene has CDR1 SGHNT and CDR2 YYREEE (reference sequence). DNA for the CDR3: TGTGCCAGCAGCTCCTATAGCGGGGGGGCGTCCTACAATGAGCAGTTCTTC. It codes for CASSSYSGGASYNEQFF.

The V call is TRBV14, the J call TRBJ1-5; no firm D call. Germline V gene lookup returns CDR1 SGHDN and CDR2 FVKESK. The CDR3 runs 16 residues. V was shortened by 2 bases and J by 0 bases, with 11 bases between the two germline ends. DNA for the CDR3: TGTGCCAGCAGCCAAAGGAATAAATATAGCAATCAGCCCCAGCATTTT. Translated: CASSQRNKYSNQPQHF. Full variable domain (remainder filled in from reference TRBV14 and TRBJ1-5): EAGVTQFPSHSVIEKGQTVTLRCDPISGHDNLYWYRRVMGKEIKFLLHFVKESKQDESGMPNNRFLAERTGGTYSTLKVQPAELEDSGVYFCASSQRNKYSNQPQHFGDGTRLSIL.

For the CDR3, the DNA is TGTGCCTGGAGTGGGACACACATGAATTCACCCCTCCACTTT. Translation: CAWSGTHMNSPLHF. J is TRBJ1-6 and V is TRBV30; the D gene is possibly TRBD1 (5 bases). The CDR3 sequence is 14 residues long. CDR1 and CDR2 from the germline V gene are GTSNPN and SVGIG (reference sequence). The V and J ends lost 1 base and 7 bases respectively, with 11 bases between them.

The chain couples TRBV29-1 to TRBJ2-7; D possibly corresponds to TRBD1 (5 bases). The CDR3 runs 13 residues. Per the germline V gene, CDR1 is SQVTM and CDR2 is ANQGSEA. V was cut by 1 base and J by 6 bases, with 13 bases left in between. The CDR3 loop reads CSVEVETGGEQYF. The CDR3 DNA is TGCAGCGTTGAAGTCGAAACAGGCGGCGAGCAGTACTTC.